A selection of T cell receptor beta chains follows, all from one sample in a study of T cell responses to AZD1222 COVID-19 vaccine. Assay: immunoSEQ multiplex PCR; the TCRdb copy retains only in-frame clones and omits some. The sample contains more than 140,000 clones, over 90% of which appear only once. The specimen comprised peripheral blood, sampled on day 0 of MenACWY control vaccination. All receptors come from an adult in good health. The CDR3 runs from the conserved cysteine through the conserved F or W. Each record gives: CDR3 DNA, CDR3 protein, V gene, D gene, J gene, clone size. D genes are given only for firm matches. A row's size may be missing; if present it is once, few, many or a size class.

cdr3_nt: TGTGCCAGCAGCCGGGCGCCCGAAAGCTACACCTTC
cdr3_aa: CASSRAPESYTF
v_call: TRBV6-5
d_call: .
j_call: TRBJ1-2
clone_size: .

cdr3_nt: TGCGCCAGCAGCCCCCCGGACAGGATGAACACTGAAGCTTTCTTT
cdr3_aa: CASSPPDRMNTEAFF
v_call: TRBV5-1
d_call: TRBD1
j_call: TRBJ1-1
clone_size: .

cdr3_nt: TGTGCCAGCAGCCAAGAGGACTTGTTAGCCTACGAGCAGTACTTC
cdr3_aa: CASSQEDLLAYEQYF
v_call: TRBV4-2
d_call: .
j_call: TRBJ2-7
clone_size: .

cdr3_nt: TGCGCCAGCAGCCGTAACCTGCTCTATAATTCACCCCTCCACTTT
cdr3_aa: CASSRNLLYNSPLHF
v_call: TRBV4-1
d_call: .
j_call: TRBJ1-6
clone_size: few

cdr3_nt: TGCGCCAGCACTCGACAGGACTACACTGAAGCTTTCTTT
cdr3_aa: CASTRQDYTEAFF
v_call: TRBV5-1
d_call: .
j_call: TRBJ1-1
clone_size: .

cdr3_nt: TGCAGCGTTGGGGTGGTTTGGGGAGGGATCGAGACCCAGTACTTC
cdr3_aa: CSVGVVWGGIETQYF
v_call: TRBV29-1
d_call: TRBD2
j_call: TRBJ2-5
clone_size: .

cdr3_nt: TGCGCCAGCAGCCATCAAGGGACCCTTAACACAGATACGCAGTATTTT
cdr3_aa: CASSHQGTLNTDTQYF
v_call: TRBV4-1
d_call: .
j_call: TRBJ2-3
clone_size: .

cdr3_nt: TGTGCCAGCGCCGGGACCATGAACACTGAAGCTTTCTTT
cdr3_aa: CASAGTMNTEAFF
v_call: TRBV7-9
d_call: .
j_call: TRBJ1-1
clone_size: .

cdr3_nt: TGTGCCAGCAGCGTAACCCGGACAGGGGGCAATGGCTACACCTTC
cdr3_aa: CASSVTRTGGNGYTF
v_call: TRBV9
d_call: TRBD1
j_call: TRBJ1-2
clone_size: .

cdr3_nt: TGTGCCAGCAGCCTTTCGGACAGGGAGGAGACCCAGTACTTC
cdr3_aa: CASSLSDREETQYF
v_call: TRBV4-2
d_call: TRBD1
j_call: TRBJ2-5
clone_size: .

cdr3_nt: TGTGCCAGCAGTTTATACAAGGGGACGGATACGCAGTATTTT
cdr3_aa: CASSLYKGTDTQYF
v_call: TRBV27
d_call: .
j_call: TRBJ2-3
clone_size: .

cdr3_nt: TGTGCCAGCAGCTTAATCAGTCGGGCATCTGAAGCTTTCTTT
cdr3_aa: CASSLISRASEAFF
v_call: TRBV7-2
d_call: .
j_call: TRBJ1-1
clone_size: .

cdr3_nt: TGTGCCAGCAGCTTATCAGGCACGAGCTCTGGAAACACCATATATTTT
cdr3_aa: CASSLSGTSSGNTIYF
v_call: TRBV7-2
d_call: .
j_call: TRBJ1-3
clone_size: once

cdr3_nt: TGTGCCACCAGTGATACCCTTAGCGGGAGGGCCAAGGGGAGCTCCTACAATGAGCAGTTCTTC
cdr3_aa: CATSDTLSGRAKGSSYNEQFF
v_call: TRBV24-1
d_call: TRBD2
j_call: TRBJ2-1
clone_size: .

cdr3_nt: TGTGCCAGCACCGGCAGCTGGAACACTGAAGCTTTCTTT
cdr3_aa: CASTGSWNTEAFF
v_call: TRBV28
d_call: .
j_call: TRBJ1-1
clone_size: .

cdr3_nt: TGTGCCATCGGCGGGGGGCGCTACACCGGGGAGCTGTTTTTT
cdr3_aa: CAIGGGRYTGELFF
v_call: TRBV10-3
d_call: TRBD2
j_call: TRBJ2-2
clone_size: .

cdr3_nt: TGTGCCAGCAGCCAAGCCGGGCGAAGCAACGAGCAGTACTTC
cdr3_aa: CASSQAGRSNEQYF
v_call: TRBV14
d_call: .
j_call: TRBJ2-7
clone_size: .

cdr3_nt: TGTGCCAGCAGCCTCCGAGGGGGAGTAGCCAAAAACATTCAGTACTTC
cdr3_aa: CASSLRGGVAKNIQYF
v_call: TRBV3-1/TRBV3-2
d_call: .
j_call: TRBJ2-4
clone_size: .

cdr3_nt: TGCGCCAGCAGCCAAGAGATTTCGGATAATGAGCAGTTCTTC
cdr3_aa: CASSQEISDNEQFF
v_call: TRBV4-1
d_call: .
j_call: TRBJ2-1
clone_size: .

cdr3_nt: TGCGCCAGCAGCCAGGACTCCTTCGACAATGAGCAGTTCTTC
cdr3_aa: CASSQDSFDNEQFF
v_call: TRBV5-1
d_call: .
j_call: TRBJ2-1
clone_size: .

cdr3_nt: TGTGCCAGCAGCCAGACGGGGGCCCAAGAGACCCAGTACTTC
cdr3_aa: CASSQTGAQETQYF
v_call: TRBV11-2
d_call: .
j_call: TRBJ2-5
clone_size: .

cdr3_nt: TGCGCCAGCAGCCAAGATCATCCCCAGGTACTTGGCGGTATTGGCAATCAGCCCCAGCATTTT
cdr3_aa: CASSQDHPQVLGGIGNQPQHF
v_call: TRBV4-1
d_call: .
j_call: TRBJ1-5
clone_size: .

cdr3_nt: TGTGCCACCAGCAGCCGCCGATTACATAGCAATCAGCCCCAGCATTTT
cdr3_aa: CATSSRRLHSNQPQHF
v_call: TRBV15
d_call: .
j_call: TRBJ1-5
clone_size: .

cdr3_nt: TGTGCCAGCAGTTACGATCTAGCGGGAGGTACGCAGTATTTT
cdr3_aa: CASSYDLAGGTQYF
v_call: TRBV6-5
d_call: TRBD2
j_call: TRBJ2-3
clone_size: .

cdr3_nt: TGTGCCAGCAGCGCAACAAGCGGGGGGGCGAGAGAGACCCAGTACTTC
cdr3_aa: CASSATSGGARETQYF
v_call: TRBV9
d_call: TRBD2
j_call: TRBJ2-5
clone_size: .

cdr3_nt: TGTGCCAGCAGCTTAGATCGGGGACTAGCGGGGGGCAATATCCTCTCCCTCACCTACAATGAGCAGTTCTTC
cdr3_aa: CASSLDRGLAGGNILSLTYNEQFF
v_call: TRBV11-3
d_call: TRBD2
j_call: TRBJ2-1
clone_size: .

cdr3_nt: TGTGCCAGCAGTGCCCGGGACCTGAACACTGAAGCTTTCTTT
cdr3_aa: CASSARDLNTEAFF
v_call: TRBV28
d_call: .
j_call: TRBJ1-1
clone_size: .

cdr3_nt: TGTGCCAGCAGCTTAATACAGGGGAGCTCTGGGGCCAACGTCCTGACTTTC
cdr3_aa: CASSLIQGSSGANVLTF
v_call: TRBV5-8
d_call: TRBD1
j_call: TRBJ2-6
clone_size: .

cdr3_nt: TGTGCCAGCAGTTTTCGCGGGGTAAGTCAGCCCCAGCATTTT
cdr3_aa: CASSFRGVSQPQHF
v_call: TRBV28
d_call: .
j_call: TRBJ1-5
clone_size: .

cdr3_nt: TGTGCCAGCAGCACTCAGGTCGGGGGGCGCTATGGCTACACCTTC
cdr3_aa: CASSTQVGGRYGYTF
v_call: TRBV9
d_call: .
j_call: TRBJ1-2
clone_size: .

cdr3_nt: TGCGCCAGCAGCTTCAGGGTGGGCGTCACTGAAGCTTTCTTT
cdr3_aa: CASSFRVGVTEAFF
v_call: TRBV5-1
d_call: .
j_call: TRBJ1-1
clone_size: .

cdr3_nt: TGTGCCAGCAGTTACGGGTGGGGGAATCAAGAGACCCAGTACTTC
cdr3_aa: CASSYGWGNQETQYF
v_call: TRBV6-6
d_call: .
j_call: TRBJ2-5
clone_size: .

cdr3_nt: TGTGCCAGCAGCTCAGATCCGGGACCCGAGGGGCATCAGCCCCAGCATTTT
cdr3_aa: CASSSDPGPEGHQPQHF
v_call: TRBV7-9
d_call: .
j_call: TRBJ1-5
clone_size: .

cdr3_nt: TGTGCCAGCAGTGAAGCTTTGAATTCACCCCTCCACTTT
cdr3_aa: CASSEALNSPLHF
v_call: TRBV2
d_call: .
j_call: TRBJ1-6
clone_size: .